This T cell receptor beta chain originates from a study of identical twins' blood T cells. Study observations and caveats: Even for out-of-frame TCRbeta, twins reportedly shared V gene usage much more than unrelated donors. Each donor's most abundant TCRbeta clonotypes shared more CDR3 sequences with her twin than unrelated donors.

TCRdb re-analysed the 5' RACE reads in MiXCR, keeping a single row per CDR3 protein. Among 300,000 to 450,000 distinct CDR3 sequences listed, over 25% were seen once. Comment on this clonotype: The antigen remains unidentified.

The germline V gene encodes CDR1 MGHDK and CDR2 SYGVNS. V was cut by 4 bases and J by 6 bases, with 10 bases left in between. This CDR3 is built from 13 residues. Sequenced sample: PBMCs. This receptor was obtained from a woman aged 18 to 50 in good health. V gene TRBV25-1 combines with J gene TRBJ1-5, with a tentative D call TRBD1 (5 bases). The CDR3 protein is CASSVLQGQPQHF. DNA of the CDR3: TGTGCCAGCAGTGTTCTGCAGGGTCAGCCCCAGCATTTT.